Listed below are T cell receptor beta chains from one sample, sequenced in a study. MiXCR, applied by TCRdb to the RT-PCR reads, yields one record per CDR3 protein. Of about 680,000 distinct CDR3 sequences in the sample, about 14% were seen once. Sequencing input: memory CD4+ T cells from blood. The receptors come from a female donor in good health, serving as a healthy control. Each CDR3 is given with its conserved first and last residue. Fields, in order: V gene, J gene, D gene, clone size, CDR3 protein, CDR3 DNA. D genes are given only for firm matches. Expanded clones get a size class; other rows say once, few or many, or leave the size out.

>TRBV12-3/TRBV12-4|TRBJ1-2|NA|NA
CASSSPGVAAGYTF
TGTGCCAGCAGTTCTCCGGGGGTTGCCGCTGGCTACACCTTC
>TRBV5-1|TRBJ2-7|NA|NA
CASSLAGRGLYEQYF
TGCGCCAGCAGCTTGGCCGGTAGGGGCTTATACGAGCAGTACTTC
>TRBV29-1|TRBJ2-3|NA|NA
CSHRQGTSTDTQYF
TGCAGCCACCGGCAGGGAACAAGCACAGATACGCAGTATTTT
>TRBV12-3/TRBV12-4|TRBJ2-7|NA|many
CASSFGNYEQYF
TGTGCCAGCAGTTTCGGGAACTACGAGCAGTACTTC
>TRBV5-6|TRBJ1-2|NA|NA
CASSLAVEREYGYTF
TGTGCCAGCAGCTTGGCGGTGGAAAGGGAATATGGCTACACCTTC
>TRBV2|TRBJ2-4|TRBD2|few
CASSARTSGRAKNIQYF
TGTGCCAGCAGTGCCCGTACTAGCGGGAGGGCCAAAAACATTCAGTACTTC
>TRBV20-1|TRBJ1-2|TRBD1|few
CSARARTGDGYTF
TGCAGTGCTAGAGCAAGGACAGGGGATGGCTACACCTTC
>TRBV25-1|TRBJ2-7|TRBD1|once
CASSVQGAAEQYF
TGTGCCAGCAGTGTGCAGGGGGCGGCCGAGCAGTACTTC
>TRBV20-1|TRBJ1-5|TRBD1|few
CSASPWDRGEQPQHF
TGCAGTGCTAGCCCTTGGGACAGGGGTGAACAGCCCCAGCATTTT
>TRBV9|TRBJ1-2|NA|few
CASSPRGAYGYTF
TGTGCCAGCAGCCCCAGAGGGGCCTATGGCTACACCTTC
>TRBV6-2/TRBV6-3|TRBJ2-1|TRBD2|few
CASRPGLAGGNEQFF
TGTGCCAGCAGGCCCGGACTAGCCGGAGGGAATGAGCAGTTCTTC
>TRBV20-1|TRBJ2-7|NA|NA
CSARVLSYEQYF
TGCAGTGCTAGGGTTCTCTCCTACGAGCAGTACTTC
>TRBV20-1|TRBJ1-2|NA|few
CSAIIGGFYGYTF
TGCAGTGCTATCATCGGTGGGTTCTATGGCTACACCTTC
>TRBV5-6|TRBJ1-3|NA|many
CASRLLAGNTIYF
TGTGCCAGCAGGCTCTTAGCTGGAAACACCATATATTTT
>TRBV24-1|TRBJ2-3|NA|many
CATQGGPSSTDTQYF
TGTGCCACCCAGGGCGGGCCATCTAGCACAGATACGCAGTATTTT
>TRBV5-1|TRBJ1-1|TRBD1|few
CASSLGQGASSTEAFF
TGCGCCAGCAGCTTGGGGCAGGGGGCAAGTAGCACTGAAGCTTTCTTT
>TRBV5-6|TRBJ1-2|NA|NA
CASSADGGYTF
TGTGCCAGCAGCGCGGACGGAGGCTACACCTTC
>TRBV10-3|TRBJ1-1|NA|NA
CAIGRQDTEAFF
TGTGCCATCGGCCGACAGGACACTGAAGCTTTCTTT
>TRBV4-1|TRBJ2-1|NA|NA
CASSQGGATSSYNEQFF
TGCGCCAGCAGCCAAGGAGGGGCCACGTCCTCCTACAATGAGCAGTTCTTC
>TRBV2|TRBJ2-7|TRBD1|many
CASSERGLYEQYF
TGTGCCAGCAGTGAAAGGGGGCTCTACGAGCAGTACTTC